This passage covers 32 T cell receptor beta chains from one sample sequenced in a study of shared clonotypes between healthy human individuals. Assay used: immunoSEQ multiplex PCR; TCRdb lists only in-frame clones, some missing. This sample has over 2 million clones, with 92% found just once. The sequencing sample was made of naive CD4+ T cells from PBMCs. Sample subset: CD45RA+ positively selected. These receptors came from a man between 18 and 29 years old in good health. Some clones in this sample may be carry-over from other donors' samples.

The rearrangement joins TRBV5-1 to TRBJ2-5; maybe TRBD1 (6 bases). The CDR3 contains 14 residues. Germline-derived CDR1 and CDR2 are SGHRS and YFSETQ. Trimming removed 4 bases at V and 7 bases at J, with 17 bases between. The CDR3 is CASSGSQGRGTQYF. The CDR3, as DNA: TGCGCCAGCAGCGGATCACAGGGAAGAGGGACCCAGTACTTC.

Turning to this clone: Within the sample, other DNA sequences also encode this same CDR3. CDR3 residues: CASSSQGPTYNEQFF. Written as DNA, the CDR3 is TGTGCCAGCAGCTCGCAGGGCCCAACTTACAATGAGCAGTTCTTC. The V gene is TRBV7-2, the J gene TRBJ2-1, with D possibly matching TRBD1 (5 bases). Germline V gene data show CDR1 as SGHTA and CDR2 as FQGNSA. CDR3 length: 15 amino acids. V dropped 4 bases and J dropped 4 bases, with 14 bases sitting between them.

This clone occurred a few times. This rearrangement joins TRBV6-6 to TRBJ1-1; D ambiguous. V was clipped by 0 bases and J by 7 bases, with 6 bases between them. Germline lookup yields CDR1 MNHNY and CDR2 SVGAGI (reference sequence). CDR3 size: 12 residues. Written as DNA, the CDR3 is TGTGCCAGCAGTTACTCGAATCTTGAAGCTTTCTTT. Protein sequence: CASSYSNLEAFF.

This chain connects TRBV10-3 to TRBJ2-6; no clear D gene. Per germline, CDR1 ENHRY and CDR2 SYGVKD. V lost 3 bases to trimming and J lost 0 bases, with 9 bases between them. This CDR3 is 16 amino acids long. DNA of the CDR3: TGTGCCATCAGTGATCACCAGGACTCTGGGGCCAACGTCCTGACTTTC. As protein: CAISDHQDSGANVLTF.

The V and J genes are TRBV5-5 and TRBJ1-1; a possible D gene is TRBD1 (6 bases). Deletions cut 4 bases from V and 1 base from J, with 11 bases between. The germline V gene has CDR1 SGHKS and CDR2 YYEKEE (reference sequence). The CDR3 is 14 residues long. The DNA of the CDR3 is TGTGCCAGCAGCCTTTCGGACAGGAACACTGAAGCTTTCTTT. As protein: CASSLSDRNTEAFF.

The genes are TRBV30 and TRBJ2-7, with 8 bases that match TRBD2. Germline lookup yields CDR1 GTSNPN and CDR2 SVGIG (reference sequence). The CDR3 is made up of 14 amino acids. With 4 bases clipped from V and 2 bases from J, the junction kept 7 bases outside the gene matches. The CDR3: CAWIQRGNPYEQYF. The CDR3 region has the DNA TGTGCCTGGATTCAGCGGGGGAATCCCTACGAGCAGTACTTC.

This chain links TRBV11-2 with TRBJ2-3, with 7 nucleotides matching TRBD1. This CDR3 comprises 14 residues. CDR1 is SGHAT, CDR2 FQNNGV, per germline. V was pared by 4 bases and J by 10 bases, with 11 bases of the junction left unmatched. The CDR3 DNA follows: TGTGCCAGCAGCTCAGCTAGGGGGCGCGGGTCGCAGTATTTT. Amino acids: CASSSARGRGSQYF.

The chain couples TRBV28 to TRBJ2-3, with TRBD2 matching over 16 bases. The J segment lost 4 bases and the V segment lost 1 base, leaving 2 bases of the junction unmatched. In germline, CDR1 is MDHEN, CDR2 SYDVKM. The CDR3 covers 17 residues. This chain's CDR3 is CASSLSGLAGGSDTQYF. The CDR3 DNA reads TGTGCCAGCAGTTTATCGGGACTAGCGGGAGGGTCAGATACGCAGTATTTT.

Regarding this clone: This same CDR3 is encoded by further DNA sequences in the sample. The rearrangement joins TRBV30 to TRBJ2-3, with 7 bases aligning to TRBD2. Germline V gives CDR1 GTSNPN, CDR2 SVGIG (reference sequence). With V trimmed by 0 bases and J by 2 bases, 2 bases remained unmatched. This CDR3 is 14 amino acids long. The CDR3 DNA reads TGTGCCTGGAGTGTGGGACTAATCACAGATACGCAGTATTTT. As protein: CAWSVGLITDTQYF.

The chain has TRBV6-5 and TRBJ2-1, with D perhaps matching TRBD2 (5 bases). CDR1 is MNHEY, CDR2 SVGAGI, per germline. This CDR3 comprises 13 residues. V was cut by 7 bases and J by 3 bases, with 10 bases left in between. The CDR3 region has the DNA TGTGCCAGCAATCCTAGCAGCTACAATGAGCAGTTCTTC. This codes for CASNPSSYNEQFF.

CDR3 nucleotides: TGTGCCAGCAGCCAAGGGACTTCTGGAGATACGCAGTATTTT. It encodes CASSQGTSGDTQYF. The J gene is TRBJ2-3, the V gene TRBV7-3, with D tentatively TRBD2 (6 bases). In germline, CDR1 is SGHTA, CDR2 FQGTGA. The CDR3 has 14 amino acids. Trimming took off 5 bases at V and 5 bases at J, with 14 bases between the two ends. Filled out from reference TRBV7-3 and TRBJ2-3, the complete variable domain reads GAGVSQTPSNKVTEKGKYVELRCDPISGHTALYWYRQSLGQGPEFLIYFQGTGAADDSGLPNDRFFAVRPEGSVSTLKIQRTERGDSAVYLCASSQGTSGDTQYFGPGTRLTVL.

Comment on this clone: The sample contains more than one DNA sequence encoding this CDR3. The rearrangement uses TRBV28 and TRBJ1-4; D not resolved. CDR3 size: 11 residues. Trimming stripped 1 base from V and 8 bases from J, with 2 bases between. Germline V lookup: CDR1 MDHEN, CDR2 SYDVKM. In DNA form, the CDR3 reads TGTGCCAGCAGTTTATCAGAAAAACTGTTTTTT. Translation gives CASSLSEKLFF.

The genes are TRBV2 and TRBJ2-2; no clear D gene. The CDR3 is 12 residues long. Between the trimmed V and J ends, which lost 4 bases and 5 bases, there was a span of 5 bases. Germline CDR1 is SNHLY and CDR2 is FYNNEI. The CDR3 loop is CASSAETGELFF. The CDR3 coding sequence is TGTGCCAGCAGTGCCGAAACCGGGGAGCTGTTTTTT. Full variable domain (rest looked up from reference TRBV2 and TRBJ2-2): EPEVTQTPSHQVTQMGQEVILRCVPISNHLYFYWYRQILGQKVEFLVSFYNNEISEKSEIFDDQFSVERPDGSNFTLKIRSTKLEDSAMYFCASSAETGELFFGEGSRLTVL.

The chain couples TRBV28 to TRBJ2-1, with TRBD2 matching 11 bases. This CDR3 has 14 amino acids. Per germline, CDR1 MDHEN and CDR2 SYDVKM. V was clipped by 9 bases and J by 6 bases; unmatched bases: 7. CDR3 in amino acids: CARGGLAGGNEQFF. The CDR3 nucleotides are TGTGCCAGGGGGGGTCTAGCGGGAGGCAATGAGCAGTTCTTC. The full variable domain, completed using reference TRBV28 and TRBJ2-1, is DVKVTQSSRYLVKRTGEKVFLECVQDMDHENMFWYRQDPGLGLRLIYFSYDVKMKEKGDIPEGYSVSREKKERFSLILESASTNQTSMYLCARGGLAGGNEQFFGPGTRLTVL.

CDR3 sequence reads: CASSQGGPTPDEQYF. CDR3 coding DNA: TGTGCCAGCAGCCAAGGTGGCCCTACTCCAGACGAGCAGTACTTC. The chain recombines TRBV6-1 with TRBJ2-7, with unresolved D. The CDR3 consists of 15 residues. Germline-derived CDR1 and CDR2 are MNHNS and SASEGT. The V end was cut by 6 bases, the J end by 5 bases, with 20 bases between.

The chain combines TRBV2 with TRBJ2-1; 12 nucleotides align to TRBD1. Germline loops: CDR1 SNHLY, CDR2 FYNNEI. This CDR3 contains 14 residues. V lost 8 bases to trimming and J lost 9 bases; unmatched junction nucleotides: 8. The CDR3 DNA follows: TGTGCCAGCGGGGGACAGGGGGCAAGAACTGAGCAGTTCTTC. Encoded protein: CASGGQGARTEQFF.

The V gene is TRBV11-2, the J gene TRBJ2-1, with 7 bases aligning to TRBD1. Per the germline V gene, CDR1 is SGHAT and CDR2 is FQNNGV. This CDR3 spans 13 amino acids. V lost 4 bases to trimming and J lost 5 bases; unmatched junction nucleotides: 2. CDR3 sequence reads: CASSSGQNNEQFF. In DNA form, the CDR3 reads TGTGCCAGCAGCTCGGGACAGAACAATGAGCAGTTCTTC.

This clone was observed a single time. The genes are TRBV9 and TRBJ1-4; D not resolved. Germline-derived CDR1 and CDR2 are SGDLS and YYNGEE. The CDR3 covers 13 residues. Trimming pared 2 bases from V and 6 bases from J, leaving 8 bases between. Written as DNA, the CDR3 is TGTGCCAGCAGCGTCAGGCCTCATGAAAAACTGTTTTTT. Translation: CASSVRPHEKLFF.

The V call is TRBV2, the J call TRBJ2-5, with 11 bases matching TRBD1. CDR3 length: 15 residues. Germline loops: CDR1 SNHLY, CDR2 FYNNEI. The V and J ends lost 5 bases and 5 bases, in that order; junction bases with no gene match: 7. CDR3 sequence: CASSPRTGGWETQYF. DNA of the CDR3: TGTGCCAGCAGTCCGAGGACAGGGGGCTGGGAGACCCAGTACTTC. The variable domain in full, with the rest retrieved from reference TRBV2 and TRBJ2-5, is EPEVTQTPSHQVTQMGQEVILRCVPISNHLYFYWYRQILGQKVEFLVSFYNNEISEKSEIFDDQFSVERPDGSNFTLKIRSTKLEDSAMYFCASSPRTGGWETQYFGPGTRLLVL.

The J gene is TRBJ2-2, the V gene TRBV5-1; 8 bases are shared with TRBD2. This CDR3 is 17 amino acids long. The V gene end was trimmed by 0 bases and the J gene end by 0 bases; junction bases not matched to a gene: 4. CDR1 is SGHRS and CDR2 is YFSETQ in the germline V gene. CDR3 sequence: CASSLEPSGPNTGELFF. CDR3 in DNA: TGCGCCAGCAGCTTGGAGCCTAGCGGGCCGAACACCGGGGAGCTGTTTTTT. The entire variable domain, with the rest obtained from reference TRBV5-1 and TRBJ2-2, is as follows: KAGVTQTPRYLIKTRGQQVTLSCSPISGHRSVSWYQQTPGQGLQFLFEYFSETQRNKGNFPGRFSGRQFSNSRSEMNVSTLELGDSALYLCASSLEPSGPNTGELFFGEGSRLTVL.

The V and J genes are TRBV28 and TRBJ1-3; D is ambiguous. The CDR3 has 14 amino acids. V was cut by 6 bases and J by 4 bases, with 13 bases left in between. Per germline, CDR1 MDHEN and CDR2 SYDVKM. The CDR3 bases are TGTGCCAGCAGCAAACGTGTCAGGGGAAACACCATATATTTT. As protein: CASSKRVRGNTIYF.

The CDR3: CASRRLAKLSYNEQFF. The CDR3, as DNA: TGTGCCAGCAGGCGACTAGCGAAGTTGTCCTACAATGAGCAGTTCTTC. The genes are TRBV27 and TRBJ2-1; 8 bases align to TRBD2. CDR1 and CDR2 from the germline V gene are MNHEY and SMNVEV (reference sequence). Trimming removed 6 bases from V and 1 base from J; junction bases left unmatched: 8. This CDR3 has 16 amino acids.

This clone was recorded only once. Other DNA sequences from this sample encode an identical CDR3 as well. The gene calls are TRBV27 and TRBJ1-5; D uncertain. Trimming stripped 2 bases from V and 4 bases from J, with 6 bases between. CDR1 and CDR2 from the germline V gene are MNHEY and SMNVEV (reference sequence). This CDR3 is 13 amino acids long. The CDR3 nucleotides read TGTGCCAGCAGTTTAAAGTCGAATCAGCCCCAGCATTTT. Protein product: CASSLKSNQPQHF.

The chain employs TRBV28 and TRBJ2-7; the D call may be TRBD1 or TRBD2 (6 bases each). Looked up from germline, CDR1 is MDHEN and CDR2 is SYDVKM. CDR3 size: 13 residues. V gave up 10 bases and J gave up 2 bases, with 15 bases separating them. In DNA form, the CDR3 reads TGTGCCATCGGAGGGGGACCTACCTACGAGCAGTACTTC. Translation: CAIGGGPTYEQYF.

This chain uses TRBV6-5 with TRBJ1-1, with TRBD1 as a possible D gene (5 bases). Per the germline V gene, CDR1 is MNHEY and CDR2 is SVGAGI. This CDR3 comprises 15 residues. Trimming took 0 bases from V and 2 from J, leaving 10 bases between them. This CDR3 reads CASSYSIGANTEAFF. The DNA for the CDR3 is TGTGCCAGCAGTTACTCGATCGGGGCTAACACTGAAGCTTTCTTT.

The chain carries TRBV28 and TRBJ2-2; 11 nucleotides agree with TRBD1. Germline V gene data show CDR1 as MDHEN and CDR2 as SYDVKM. V was clipped by 5 bases and J by 5 bases; unmatched bases: 4. The CDR3 extends over 15 amino acids. CDR3 nucleotide sequence: TGTGCCAGCAGTCGGACAGGGGGCAAAACCGGGGAGCTGTTTTTT. This codes for CASSRTGGKTGELFF.

The genes are TRBV11-2 and TRBJ2-6, with TRBD2 as a possible D gene (5 bases). The germline V gene has CDR1 SGHAT and CDR2 FQNNGV. CDR3 size: 17 residues. Trimming stripped 1 base from V and 1 base from J, with 11 bases between. DNA for the CDR3: TGTGCCAGCAGCTTAGTACTAGGAAGATCTGGGGCCAACGTCCTGACTTTC. Translated, it gives CASSLVLGRSGANVLTF.

The rearrangement uses TRBV7-2 and TRBJ1-2; 12 bases line up with TRBD1. The V gene end was trimmed by 2 bases and the J gene end by 1 base; junction bases not matched to a gene: 8. The CDR3 extends over 18 amino acids. CDR1 and CDR2 (germline): SGHTA, FQGNSA. This CDR3 is CASSLTGTGGSLNYGYTF. In DNA form, the CDR3 reads TGTGCCAGCAGCTTAACCGGGACAGGGGGCTCCCTTAACTATGGCTACACCTTC.

This rearrangement joins TRBV6-1 to TRBJ2-5, with D maybe TRBD2 (6 bases). CDR3 length: 16 amino acids. V was trimmed by 2 bases and J by 3 bases, leaving 16 bases between them. Germline CDR1 is MNHNS and CDR2 is SASEGT. CDR3 sequence reads: CASSERRGTHKETQYF. The CDR3 DNA reads TGTGCCAGCAGTGAACGGCGAGGGACTCATAAAGAGACCCAGTACTTC.

The chain has TRBV4-1 and TRBJ2-2; perhaps TRBD1 as D (6 bases). V was cut by 0 bases and J by 1 base, with 9 bases left in between. This CDR3 spans 16 amino acids. Germline V gene lookup returns CDR1 MGHRA and CDR2 YSYEKL. CDR3 region: CASSQEGGQNTGELFF. CDR3 in DNA: TGCGCCAGCAGCCAAGAAGGGGGACAGAACACCGGGGAGCTGTTTTTT.

The chain has TRBV6-1 and TRBJ2-1; D not resolved. Germline V gives CDR1 MNHNS, CDR2 SASEGT. V lost 2 bases and J 7 bases, leaving 9 bases between the germline ends. This CDR3 comprises 13 residues. CDR3 DNA: TGTGCCAGCAGTGAACAAGTTCGTAATGAGCAGTTCTTC. Residues: CASSEQVRNEQFF.

The chain employs TRBV13 and TRBJ2-7; tentative D call: TRBD2 (5 bases). The CDR3 loop spans 14 amino acids. In germline, CDR1 is PRHDT, CDR2 FYEKMQ (reference sequence). Trimming cost V 1 base and J 3 bases, with 10 bases left between them. This chain's CDR3 is CASSLVGVYYEQYF. CDR3 coding DNA: TGTGCCAGCAGCTTAGTCGGGGTGTACTACGAGCAGTACTTC.